A selection of T cell receptor beta chains follows, all from one sample in a study of spatial heterogeneity in lung cancer. A single record per CDR3 protein comes from TCRdb applying MiXCR to the 5' RACE reads. This sample has roughly 80,000 distinct CDR3 sequences, with around 7.3% found just once. The sample was PBMCs, taken at surgery. These receptors originate from a male donor with early-stage non-small cell lung cancer. Both conserved end residues are part of each CDR3. The order of the fields is J gene, D gene, V gene, clone size, CDR3 protein, CDR3 DNA. A D gene is named only where the DNA matches it firmly. Rows give clone size only sometimes, using once, few, many, or a class for an expanded clone.

TRBJ2-7,NA,TRBV12-3/TRBV12-4,many,CASSPSGLAYEQYF,TGTGCCAGCAGCCCATCGGGACTGGCCTACGAGCAGTACTTC
TRBJ1-4,TRBD1,TRBV7-2,NA,CASSSRQGGYEKLFF,TGTGCCAGCAGCTCCAGACAGGGAGGTTATGAAAAACTGTTTTTT
TRBJ2-1,NA,TRBV15,many,CATSRDNRPPGNEQFF,TGTGCCACCAGCAGAGATAACAGGCCTCCGGGCAATGAGCAGTTCTTC
TRBJ1-1,NA,TRBV6-5,many,CASSPHSRGYTEAFF,TGTGCCAGCAGCCCCCACAGCCGGGGGTACACTGAAGCTTTCTTT
TRBJ2-7,NA,TRBV4-2,NA,CASSRGADSLYEQYF,TGTGCCAGCAGCCGGGGGGCGGACAGCCTCTACGAGCAGTACTTC
TRBJ2-1,NA,TRBV20-1,many,CSAVLAASSYNEQFF,TGCAGTGCCGTGCTGGCTGCAAGCTCCTACAATGAGCAGTTCTTC
TRBJ2-1,TRBD2,TRBV2,few,CASSRGSLYEQFF,TGTGCCAGCAGCCGCGGGAGTCTCTATGAGCAGTTCTTC
TRBJ2-1,NA,TRBV11-2,many,CASSLQLDNEQFF,TGTGCCAGCAGCTTACAACTCGACAATGAGCAGTTCTTC
TRBJ1-1,TRBD1,TRBV20-1,many,CSARTRDGGTGWGTEAFF,TGCAGTGCTCGTACTAGAGATGGGGGGACAGGGTGGGGAACTGAAGCTTTCTTT
TRBJ1-6,NA,TRBV6-1,few,CASSESSFNSPLHF,TGTGCCAGCAGTGAAAGCAGCTTCAATTCACCCCTCCACTTT
TRBJ2-1,TRBD2,TRBV20-1,many,CSAPSLADYNEQFF,TGCAGTGCCCCATCACTAGCGGATTACAATGAGCAGTTCTTC
TRBJ2-7,NA,TRBV6-2/TRBV6-3,many,CASSYTPLEEQYF,TGTGCCAGCAGTTACACGCCGCTAGAGGAGCAGTACTTC
TRBJ1-5,NA,TRBV19,many,CASSMSVIYQPQHF,TGTGCCAGTAGTATGTCTGTCATATATCAGCCCCAGCATTTT
TRBJ2-3,NA,TRBV29-1,many,CSAGPADTQYF,TGCAGCGCCGGACCAGCAGATACGCAGTATTTT
TRBJ1-2,NA,TRBV5-5,NA,CASSPDPSQTYGYTF,TGTGCCAGCAGCCCAGACCCCTCACAGACCTATGGCTACACCTTC
TRBJ1-5,NA,TRBV28,many,CASSSRPRGRSNQPQHF,TGTGCCAGCAGTTCCCGTCCTCGGGGGCGAAGCAATCAGCCCCAGCATTTT
TRBJ2-3,NA,TRBV10-3,few,CAISEGVGDTQYF,TGTGCCATCAGTGAGGGAGTGGGAGATACGCAGTATTTT
TRBJ2-7,NA,TRBV27,NA,CASSRPGAGEQYF,TGTGCCAGCAGTCGCCCGGGGGCGGGCGAGCAGTACTTC
TRBJ2-2,NA,TRBV19,many,CATGRSGANTGELFF,TGTGCCACCGGGAGAAGCGGAGCGAACACCGGGGAGCTGTTTTTT
TRBJ2-7,TRBD1,TRBV5-1,few,CASRSGTGYHEQYF,TGCGCCAGCCGTTCCGGGACAGGGTACCACGAGCAGTACTTC
TRBJ2-1,TRBD2,TRBV5-4,many,CASRPNTGTSGNEQFF,TGTGCCAGCAGACCAAATACCGGGACTAGCGGGAATGAGCAGTTCTTC
TRBJ1-1,NA,TRBV27,many,CASSFRDPTEAFF,TGTGCCAGCAGTTTCAGGGACCCCACTGAAGCTTTCTTT
TRBJ2-1,NA,TRBV5-1,NA,CASSGDASRLEKFF,TGCGCCAGCAGCGGCGACGCCTCCAGACTAGAAAAGTTCTTC
TRBJ2-5,NA,TRBV7-2,many,CASSLRLQETQYF,TGTGCCAGCAGCTTACGATTACAAGAGACCCAGTACTTC
TRBJ2-1,TRBD2,TRBV7-6,many,CASSPTSGSYNEQFF,TGTGCCAGCAGCCCGACTAGCGGGAGCTACAATGAGCAGTTCTTC
TRBJ2-1,NA,TRBV30,many,CAWGMRGHNEQFF,TGTGCCTGGGGAATGCGGGGTCACAATGAGCAGTTCTTC
TRBJ1-1,NA,TRBV29-1,many,CSAAGRTEAFF,TGCAGCGCCGCTGGGAGGACTGAAGCTTTCTTT
TRBJ2-3,NA,TRBV12-3/TRBV12-4,few,CASSLETPSGDTQYF,TGTGCCAGCAGTTTAGAGACACCCTCCGGGGATACGCAGTATTTT
TRBJ1-5,NA,TRBV6-1,many,CASSEASLRPQHF,TGTGCCAGCAGTGAAGCGAGTCTTCGGCCCCAGCATTTT
TRBJ1-4,TRBD1,TRBV6-6,NA,CASSYSLQGEKLFF,TGTGCCAGCAGTTACTCGTTACAGGGGGAAAAACTGTTTTTT
TRBJ2-3,TRBD2,TRBV10-3,many,CAISDSLAGGVDTQYF,TGTGCCATCAGTGATTCACTAGCGGGAGGGGTAGATACGCAGTATTTT
TRBJ2-3,NA,TRBV12-3/TRBV12-4,NA,CASSFTLDYTQYF,TGTGCCAGCAGTTTCACTCTAGATTATACGCAGTATTTT
TRBJ2-5,TRBD2,TRBV11-2,many,CASSPSGRQETQYF,TGTGCCAGCAGCCCGAGCGGGAGGCAAGAGACCCAGTACTTC
TRBJ1-4,NA,TRBV10-3,many,CAVRDTREKLFF,TGTGCCGTCCGGGACACTCGGGAAAAACTGTTTTTT
TRBJ2-1,NA,TRBV15,NA,CATSSRARRNEQFF,TGTGCCACCAGCAGCCGAGCGCGGAGGAATGAGCAGTTCTTC
TRBJ2-5,NA,TRBV27,NA,CASSRLENRYRQETQYF,TGTGCCAGCAGCCGACTTGAGAACAGGTATCGCCAAGAGACCCAGTACTTC
TRBJ2-3,TRBD1,TRBV11-2,once,CASSLTTGVADTQYF,TGTGCCAGCAGCCTAACGACAGGGGTTGCAGATACGCAGTATTTT
TRBJ2-2,TRBD2,TRBV4-1,few,CASGTSGSRNTGELFF,TGCGCCAGCGGGACTAGCGGGAGCAGGAACACCGGGGAGCTGTTTTTT
TRBJ1-5,NA,TRBV28,few,CASSPAPFVRGNQPQHF,TGTGCCAGCAGTCCCGCCCCCTTCGTTCGCGGCAATCAGCCCCAGCATTTT
TRBJ2-3,TRBD2,TRBV11-2,many,CASSFSGRAADTQYF,TGTGCCAGCAGCTTTAGCGGGAGGGCCGCAGATACGCAGTATTTT
TRBJ2-3,TRBD1,TRBV24-1,few,CATSVPTGGEADTQYF,TGTGCCACCAGTGTTCCGACAGGGGGCGAAGCAGATACGCAGTATTTT
TRBJ1-1,TRBD1,TRBV4-1,NA,CASSQQGGDTEAFF,TGCGCCAGCAGCCAACAGGGGGGGGACACTGAAGCTTTCTTT
TRBJ1-5,NA,TRBV12-3/TRBV12-4,NA,CASNRAGTLNQPQHF,TGTGCCAGCAACCGGGCCGGGACACTTAATCAGCCCCAGCATTTT
TRBJ1-2,TRBD1,TRBV7-9,few,CASSGRQGLYGYTF,TGTGCCAGCAGCGGCCGACAGGGCCTATATGGCTACACCTTC
TRBJ1-1,NA,TRBV4-1,NA,CASSQDVIPGEAFF,TGCGCCAGCAGCCAAGACGTCATACCGGGTGAAGCTTTCTTT